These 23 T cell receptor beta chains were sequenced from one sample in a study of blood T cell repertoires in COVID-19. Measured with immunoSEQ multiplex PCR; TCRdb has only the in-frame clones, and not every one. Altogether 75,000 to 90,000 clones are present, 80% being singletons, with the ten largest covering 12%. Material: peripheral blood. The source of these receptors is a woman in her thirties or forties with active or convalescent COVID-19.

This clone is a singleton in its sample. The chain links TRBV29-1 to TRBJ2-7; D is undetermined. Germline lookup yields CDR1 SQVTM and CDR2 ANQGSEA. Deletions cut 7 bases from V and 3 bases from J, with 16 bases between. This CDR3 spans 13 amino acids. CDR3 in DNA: TGCAGCGCAACACCTGGAACTATCTACGAGCAGTACTTC. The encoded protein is CSATPGTIYEQYF.

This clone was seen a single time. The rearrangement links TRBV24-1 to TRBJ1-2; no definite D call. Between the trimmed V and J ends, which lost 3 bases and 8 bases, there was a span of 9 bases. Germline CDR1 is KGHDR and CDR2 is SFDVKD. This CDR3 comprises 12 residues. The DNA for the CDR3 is TGTGCCACCAGTGATAGGTCGACAGGCTACACCTTC. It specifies CATSDRSTGYTF.

The CDR3 here is CSVFEANEKLFF. As DNA, the CDR3 is TGCAGCGTTTTTGAGGCTAATGAAAAACTGTTTTTT. V gene TRBV29-1 combines with J gene TRBJ1-4, with D hard to call. The V gene's germline CDR1 is SQVTM and CDR2 ANQGSEA. V was trimmed by 5 bases and J by 3 bases, leaving 7 bases between them. This CDR3 has 12 residues.

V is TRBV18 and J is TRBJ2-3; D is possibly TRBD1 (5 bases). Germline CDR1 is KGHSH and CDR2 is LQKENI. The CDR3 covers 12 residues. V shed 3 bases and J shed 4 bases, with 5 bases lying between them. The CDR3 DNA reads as TGTGCCAGCTCACCCAGGGCAGATACGCAGTATTTT. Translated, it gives CASSPRADTQYF.

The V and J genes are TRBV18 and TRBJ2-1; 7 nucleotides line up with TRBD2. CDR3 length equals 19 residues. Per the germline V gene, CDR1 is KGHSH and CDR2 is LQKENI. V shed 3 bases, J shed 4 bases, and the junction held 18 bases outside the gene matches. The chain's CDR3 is CASSPATRGLEGPYNEQFF. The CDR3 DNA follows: TGTGCCAGCTCACCCGCCACACGAGGACTAGAGGGCCCATACAATGAGCAGTTCTTC.

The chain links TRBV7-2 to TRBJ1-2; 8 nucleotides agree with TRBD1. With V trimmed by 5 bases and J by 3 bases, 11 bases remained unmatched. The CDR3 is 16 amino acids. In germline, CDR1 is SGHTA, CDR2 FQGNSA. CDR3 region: CASSDRRTGIDYGYTF. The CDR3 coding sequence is TGTGCCAGCAGCGATAGAAGGACAGGGATCGACTATGGCTACACCTTC.

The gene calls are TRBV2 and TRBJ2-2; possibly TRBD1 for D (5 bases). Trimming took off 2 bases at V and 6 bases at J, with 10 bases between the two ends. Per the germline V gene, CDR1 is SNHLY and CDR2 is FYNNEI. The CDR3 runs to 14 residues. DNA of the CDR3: TGTGCCAGCAGTGAAAGGGCAGGGTCCGGGGAGCTGTTTTTT. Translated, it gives CASSERAGSGELFF.

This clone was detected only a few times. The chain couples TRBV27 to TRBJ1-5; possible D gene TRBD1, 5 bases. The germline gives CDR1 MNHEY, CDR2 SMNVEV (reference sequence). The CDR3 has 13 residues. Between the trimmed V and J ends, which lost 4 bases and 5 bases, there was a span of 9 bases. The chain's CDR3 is CASSSGGDQPQHF. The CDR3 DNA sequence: TGTGCCAGCAGTTCTGGGGGGGATCAGCCCCAGCATTTT.

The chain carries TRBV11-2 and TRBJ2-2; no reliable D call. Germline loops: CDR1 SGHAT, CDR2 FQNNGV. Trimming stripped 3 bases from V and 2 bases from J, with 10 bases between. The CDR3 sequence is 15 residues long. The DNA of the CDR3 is TGTGCCAGCAGCTTCAACAGAAGAAACACCGGGGAGCTGTTTTTT. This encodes CASSFNRRNTGELFF. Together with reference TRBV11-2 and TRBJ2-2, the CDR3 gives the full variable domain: EAGVAQSPRYKIIEKRQSVAFWCNPISGHATLYWYQQILGQGPKLLIQFQNNGVVDDSQLPKDRFSAERLKGVDSTLKIQPAKLEDSAVYLCASSFNRRNTGELFFGEGSRLTVL.

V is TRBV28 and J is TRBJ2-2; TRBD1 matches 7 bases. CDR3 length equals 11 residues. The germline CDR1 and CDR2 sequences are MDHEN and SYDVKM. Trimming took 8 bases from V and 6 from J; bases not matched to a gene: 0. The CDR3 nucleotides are TGTGCCAGCCAGGGGGCCGGGGAGCTGTTTTTT. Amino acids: CASQGAGELFF.

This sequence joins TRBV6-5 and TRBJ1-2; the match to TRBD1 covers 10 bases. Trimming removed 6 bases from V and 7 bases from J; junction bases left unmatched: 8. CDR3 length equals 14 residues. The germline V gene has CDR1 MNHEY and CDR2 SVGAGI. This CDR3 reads CASRVGTGAFGYTF. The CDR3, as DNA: TGTGCCAGCAGAGTCGGGACAGGGGCGTTTGGCTACACCTTC.

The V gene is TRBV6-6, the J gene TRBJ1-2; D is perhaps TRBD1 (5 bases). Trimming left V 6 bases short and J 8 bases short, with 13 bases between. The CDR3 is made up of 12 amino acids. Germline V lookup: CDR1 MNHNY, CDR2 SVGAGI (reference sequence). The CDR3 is CASSAQVFGYTF. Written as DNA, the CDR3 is TGTGCCAGCAGCGCACAGGTTTTCGGCTACACCTTC.

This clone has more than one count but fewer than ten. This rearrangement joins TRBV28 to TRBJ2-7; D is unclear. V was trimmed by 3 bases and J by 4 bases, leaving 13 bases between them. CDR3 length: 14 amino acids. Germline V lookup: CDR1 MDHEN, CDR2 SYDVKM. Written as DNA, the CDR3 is TGTGCCAGCAGTTTCGGTCGGGTGCTGTACGAGCAGTACTTC. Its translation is CASSFGRVLYEQYF.

In DNA, the CDR3 is TGTGCCAGCAGCCCCGAGGCGGGAGCCTACGAGCAGTACTTC. Translation gives CASSPEAGAYEQYF. V usage is TRBV9 and J usage is TRBJ2-7; 7 bases match TRBD2. Per the germline V gene, CDR1 is SGDLS and CDR2 is YYNGEE. V trimming: 4 bases; J trimming: 2 bases; junction bases outside the gene matches: 6. CDR3 length equals 14 residues.

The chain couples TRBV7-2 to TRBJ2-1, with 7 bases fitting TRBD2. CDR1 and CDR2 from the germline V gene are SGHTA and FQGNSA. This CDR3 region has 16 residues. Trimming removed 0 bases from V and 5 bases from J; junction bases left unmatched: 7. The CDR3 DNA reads TGTGCCAGCAGCTTAGCTCAGCGGGGACCTAACAATGAGCAGTTCTTC. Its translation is CASSLAQRGPNNEQFF.

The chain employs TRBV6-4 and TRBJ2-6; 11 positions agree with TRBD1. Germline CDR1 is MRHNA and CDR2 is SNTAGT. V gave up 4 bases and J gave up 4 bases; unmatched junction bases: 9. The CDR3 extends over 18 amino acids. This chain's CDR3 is CASSAPGTGGYGANVLTF. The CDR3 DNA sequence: TGTGCCAGCAGTGCCCCCGGGACAGGGGGATACGGGGCCAACGTCCTGACTTTC.

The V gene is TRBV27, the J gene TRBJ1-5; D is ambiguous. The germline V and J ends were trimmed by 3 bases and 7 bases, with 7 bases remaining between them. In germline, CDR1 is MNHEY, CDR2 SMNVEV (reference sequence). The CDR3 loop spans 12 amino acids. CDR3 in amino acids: CASSFGGQPQHF. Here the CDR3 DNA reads TGTGCCAGCAGTTTCGGAGGGCAGCCCCAGCATTTT.

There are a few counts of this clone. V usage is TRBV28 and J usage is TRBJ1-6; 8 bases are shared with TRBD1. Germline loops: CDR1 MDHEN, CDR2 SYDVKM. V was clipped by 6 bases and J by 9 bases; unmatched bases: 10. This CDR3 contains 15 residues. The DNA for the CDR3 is TGTGCCAGCAGCCGATTTGGACAGGGAAGTTCACCCCTCCACTTT. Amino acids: CASSRFGQGSSPLHF.

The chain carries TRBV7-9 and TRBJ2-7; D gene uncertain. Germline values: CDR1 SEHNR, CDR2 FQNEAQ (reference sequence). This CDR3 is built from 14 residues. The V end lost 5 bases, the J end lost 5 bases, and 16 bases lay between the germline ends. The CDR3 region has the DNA TGTGCCAGCAGCCCCCCACGCCTTCCGGACGAGCAGTACTTC. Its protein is CASSPPRLPDEQYF.

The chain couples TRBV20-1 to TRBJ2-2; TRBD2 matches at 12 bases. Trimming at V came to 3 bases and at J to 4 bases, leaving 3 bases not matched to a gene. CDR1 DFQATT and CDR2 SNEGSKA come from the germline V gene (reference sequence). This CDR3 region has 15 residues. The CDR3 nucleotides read TGCAGTGCTAGTAGGACTAGCGGGGCCACCGGGGAGCTGTTTTTT. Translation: CSASRTSGATGELFF.

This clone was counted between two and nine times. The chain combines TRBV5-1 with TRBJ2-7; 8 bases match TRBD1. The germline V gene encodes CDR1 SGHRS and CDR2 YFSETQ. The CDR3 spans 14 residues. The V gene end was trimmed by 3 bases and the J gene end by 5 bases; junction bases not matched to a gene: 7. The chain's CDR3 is CASSSVQGANEQYF. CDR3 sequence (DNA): TGCGCCAGCAGCTCGGTGCAGGGGGCAAACGAGCAGTACTTC.

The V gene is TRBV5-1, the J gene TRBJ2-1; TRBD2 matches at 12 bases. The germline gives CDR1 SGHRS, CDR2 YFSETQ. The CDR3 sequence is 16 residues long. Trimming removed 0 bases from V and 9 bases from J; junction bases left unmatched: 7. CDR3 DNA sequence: TGCGCCAGCAGCTTGGCTAGCGGGAGGGCCCTCAGTGAGCAGTTCTTC. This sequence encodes CASSLASGRALSEQFF.

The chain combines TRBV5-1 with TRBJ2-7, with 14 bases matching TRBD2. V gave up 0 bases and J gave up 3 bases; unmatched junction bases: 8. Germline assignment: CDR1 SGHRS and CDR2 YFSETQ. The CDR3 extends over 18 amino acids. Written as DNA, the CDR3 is TGCGCCAGCAGCTTGGGCCCTCCCGGGACTAGCGGGAGCTACGAGCAGTACTTC. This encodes CASSLGPPGTSGSYEQYF. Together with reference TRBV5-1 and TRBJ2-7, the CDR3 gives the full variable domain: KAGVTQTPRYLIKTRGQQVTLSCSPISGHRSVSWYQQTPGQGLQFLFEYFSETQRNKGNFPGRFSGRQFSNSRSEMNVSTLELGDSALYLCASSLGPPGTSGSYEQYFGPGTRLTVT.